One sample yielded the 18 T cell receptor beta chains listed below, sequenced in a study of Graves' ophthalmopathy and Graves' hyperthyroidism. Amplification from RNA transcripts yielded the TCR beta CDR3 regions. First-round RT-PCR employed HTBI primers, with a second-round multiplex PCR after it. Each CDR3 protein gets one entry after TCRdb re-called the multiplex PCR reads with MiXCR. There are a few hundred thousand distinct CDR3 sequences in the sample; 15% to 20% occur only once, and roughly 1.5% lies in the top ten. Sequencing was carried out using peripheral blood. All receptors derive from a woman aged 18-29 years with Graves' ophthalmopathy.

This clonotype was detected many times. The rearrangement joins TRBV10-1 to TRBJ2-7; 7 bases match TRBD2. Trimming cost V 3 bases and J 0 bases; bases outside gene matches: 8. Germline V gives CDR1 WNHNN, CDR2 SYGVQD (reference sequence). This CDR3 region has 16 residues. The CDR3 spells CASSEVRGLSSYEQYF. The CDR3 DNA reads as TGCGCCAGCAGTGAAGTAAGGGGACTATCCTCCTACGAGCAGTACTTC.

The chain has TRBV25-1 and TRBJ1-1; the match to TRBD1 covers 10 bases. Germline trimming cut 4 bases from V and 1 base from J; bases unmatched to any gene: 3. The CDR3 sequence is 15 residues long. Germline V gene sequence: CDR1 MGHDK, CDR2 SYGVNS. CDR3 amino acids: CASSARDRGNTEAFF. The CDR3, as DNA: TGTGCCAGCAGTGCCCGGGACAGGGGGAACACTGAAGCTTTCTTT.

The table lists this clonotype with many counts. The V call is TRBV6-5, the J call TRBJ1-2, with a possible D match to TRBD1 (5 bases). The CDR3 extends over 14 amino acids. V dropped 6 bases and J dropped 7 bases, with 18 bases sitting between them. The germline V gene encodes CDR1 MNHEY and CDR2 SVGAGI. This CDR3 is CASRNIAGLSGYTF. The CDR3 DNA follows: TGTGCCAGCAGAAACATAGCAGGGTTGAGTGGCTACACCTTC.

This clonotype was seen repeatedly, ten times or more. Relative to the germline gene, one junction end is altered; a read error may explain this. This chain joins TRBV28 and TRBJ2-7; D is perhaps TRBD1 (5 bases). There are 12 residues in the CDR3. The germline V gene encodes CDR1 MDHEN and CDR2 SYDVKM. The CDR3 spells CASSADNYISNF. DNA of the CDR3: TGTGCCAGCAGTGCGGACAACTATATCTCGAACTTC.

This clonotype was detected ten times or more. The V call is TRBV29-1, the J call TRBJ1-1, with 7 bases lining up with TRBD1. The junction had 5 bases not matched to a gene; V was cut back by 7 bases and J by 0 bases. The CDR3 has 13 amino acids. Germline loops: CDR1 SQVTM, CDR2 ANQGSEA. The CDR3 spells CSDTGQLNTEAFF. In DNA form, the CDR3 reads TGCAGCGATACGGGACAGCTGAACACTGAAGCTTTCTTT.

This clonotype was counted at least ten times. CDR3 protein: CSARDPGGVKNIQYF. CDR3 bases: TGCAGTGCTAGAGATCCGGGAGGGGTCAAAAACATTCAGTACTTC. The chain employs TRBV20-1 and TRBJ2-4; TRBD2 aligns across 8 bases. V shed 0 bases and J 3 bases; nucleotides not matched to a gene: 4. Germline CDR1 and CDR2: DFQATT and SNEGSKA (reference sequence). This CDR3 comprises 15 residues.

This clonotype showed up many times. The V and J genes are TRBV7-2 and TRBJ2-7, with 12 bases fitting TRBD2. The germline CDR1 and CDR2 sequences are SGHTA and FQGNSA. This CDR3 has 17 residues. With 7 bases clipped from V and 1 base from J, the junction kept 11 bases outside the gene matches. CDR3 in amino acids: CASKPPQGLAGSYEQYF. DNA of the CDR3: TGTGCCAGCAAACCCCCCCAGGGACTAGCGGGTTCCTACGAGCAGTACTTC.

This clonotype was recorded many times. The rearrangement joins TRBV11-1 to TRBJ2-2, with D perhaps given as TRBD1 or TRBD2 (5 bases each). The V gene lost 11 bases and the J gene lost 4 bases, with 14 bases spanning the gap. The CDR3 has 13 residues. CDR1 and CDR2 from the germline V gene are SGHAT and FQDESV (reference sequence). The CDR3 region is CAGRGSFTGELFF. In DNA, the CDR3 is TGTGCCGGCCGGGGCTCGTTCACCGGGGAGCTGTTTTTT.

The V call is TRBV7-2, the J call TRBJ1-2, with D tentatively TRBD1 (5 bases). V lost 0 bases, J lost 7 bases, and 12 bases lay in between. The germline gives CDR1 SGHTA, CDR2 FQGNSA. CDR3 length: 14 amino acids. CDR3 coding DNA: TGTGCCAGCAGCTTAGCACCCACAGGATCTGGCTACACCTTC. Residues: CASSLAPTGSGYTF.

This clonotype was observed many times. The genes are TRBV12-3 or TRBV12-4 and TRBJ2-7; D is perhaps TRBD2 (5 bases). The V end lost 6 bases, the J end lost 0 bases, and 21 bases lay between the germline ends. The CDR3 sequence is 17 residues long. CDR3: CASRPTSPGRSSYEQYF. For the CDR3, the DNA is TGTGCCAGCAGGCCTACTTCCCCGGGGAGAAGCTCCTACGAGCAGTACTTC.

This clonotype appeared a few times. J is TRBJ2-7 and V is TRBV5-1; 10 bases agree with TRBD1. The germline V gene has CDR1 SGHRS and CDR2 YFSETQ. V lost 7 bases to trimming and J lost 4 bases; unmatched junction nucleotides: 14. The CDR3 consists of 16 residues. CDR3 sequence: CASAKRSGTGVYEQYF. In DNA form, the CDR3 reads TGCGCCAGCGCCAAACGGTCGGGGACAGGGGTTTACGAGCAGTACTTC.

This rearrangement joins TRBV11-2 to TRBJ2-7; TRBD2 aligns across 10 bases. The CDR3 is made up of 14 amino acids. Germline values: CDR1 SGHAT, CDR2 FQNNGV. J gave up 5 bases and V 5 bases, and 6 bases lay outside the gene matches. The CDR3 region has the DNA TGTGCCAGCAGCCCTCCTAGCGGGAGCAACGAGCAGTACTTC. Protein: CASSPPSGSNEQYF.

There are a few counts of this clonotype. This chain connects TRBV29-1 to TRBJ1-1, with D hard to call. V was pared by 6 bases and J by 4 bases, with 9 bases between. Germline V lookup: CDR1 SQVTM, CDR2 ANQGSEA. This CDR3 comprises 11 residues. The CDR3 nucleotides read TGCAGCGTGGTGAGGACCACTGAAGCTTTCTTT. It yields the protein CSVVRTTEAFF.

There are many counts of this clonotype. This rearrangement joins TRBV28 to TRBJ2-4, with D perhaps TRBD1 (5 bases). V shed 7 bases and J shed 3 bases, with 19 bases lying between them. This CDR3 has 16 residues. Per germline, CDR1 MDHEN and CDR2 SYDVKM. The CDR3 region has the DNA TGTGCCAGCACCCCCTGGGGCGATGGGGACAAAAACATTCAGTACTTC. This encodes CASTPWGDGDKNIQYF.

This clonotype was seen at least ten times. The rearrangement joins TRBV12-3 or TRBV12-4 to TRBJ1-5, with 7 nucleotides matching TRBD1. The CDR3 length is 13 residues. The V gene end was trimmed by 5 bases and the J gene end by 7 bases; junction bases not matched to a gene: 5. The CDR3 spells CASSQRGQQPQHF. CDR3 DNA sequence: TGTGCCAGCAGTCAGAGGGGGCAACAGCCCCAGCATTTT.

At least ten counts were recorded for this clonotype. The chain recombines TRBV19 with TRBJ2-7; the match to TRBD2 covers 15 bases. Germline CDR1 and CDR2: LNHDA and SQIVND (reference sequence). Trimming removed 9 bases from V and 2 bases from J; junction bases left unmatched: 5. This CDR3 region has 15 residues. The CDR3 spells CASSGLAGGPYEQYF. CDR3 DNA: TGTGCCAGCTCCGGACTAGCGGGGGGGCCCTACGAGCAGTACTTC.

This clonotype appeared many times. The CDR3 nucleotides are TGTGCCAGTTCCGGTGGGGGCAATATTCTTACCGGGGAGCTGTTTTTT. This codes for CASSGGGNILTGELFF. This chain connects TRBV28 to TRBJ2-2; a weak D match, TRBD1 (6 bases). Germline lookup yields CDR1 MDHEN and CDR2 SYDVKM. The V end lost 9 bases, the J end lost 5 bases, and 22 bases lay between the germline ends. CDR3 size: 16 residues.

This clonotype was seen many times. V and J are TRBV12-3 or TRBV12-4 and TRBJ1-2; TRBD1 matches 8 bases. The J segment lost 8 bases and the V segment lost 6 bases, leaving 8 bases of the junction unmatched. The CDR3 is 13 amino acids. The DNA of the CDR3 is TGTGCCAGCAGAACGACAGGGGTCGTGGGCTACACCTTC. Translated: CASRTTGVVGYTF.